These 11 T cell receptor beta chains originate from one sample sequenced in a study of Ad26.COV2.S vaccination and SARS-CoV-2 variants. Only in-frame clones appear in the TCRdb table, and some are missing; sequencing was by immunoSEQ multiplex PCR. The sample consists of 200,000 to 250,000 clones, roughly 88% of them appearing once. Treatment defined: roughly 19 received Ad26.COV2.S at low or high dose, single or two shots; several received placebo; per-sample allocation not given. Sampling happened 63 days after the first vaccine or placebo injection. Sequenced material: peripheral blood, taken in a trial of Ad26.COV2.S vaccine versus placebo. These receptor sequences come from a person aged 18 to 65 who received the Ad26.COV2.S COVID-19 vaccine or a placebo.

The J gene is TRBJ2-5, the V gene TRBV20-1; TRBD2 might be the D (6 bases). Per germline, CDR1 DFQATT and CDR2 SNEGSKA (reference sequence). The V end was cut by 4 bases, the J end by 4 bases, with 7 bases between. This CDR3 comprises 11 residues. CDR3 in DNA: TGCAGTGCTAACGGGGGAGAGACCCAGTACTTC. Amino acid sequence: CSANGGETQYF.

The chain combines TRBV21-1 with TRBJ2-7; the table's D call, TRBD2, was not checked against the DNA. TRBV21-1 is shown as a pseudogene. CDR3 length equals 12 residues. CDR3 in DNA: TGTGCCAGCAGCAAAGGAGGGAACGAGCAGTACTTC. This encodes CASSKGGNEQYF.

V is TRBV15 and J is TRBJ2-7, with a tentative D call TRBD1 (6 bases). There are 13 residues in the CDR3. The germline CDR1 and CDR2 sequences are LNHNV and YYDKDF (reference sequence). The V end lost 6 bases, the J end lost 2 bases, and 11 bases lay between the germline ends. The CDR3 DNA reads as TGTGCCACCAGTATGGGACACCCCTACGAGCAGTACTTC. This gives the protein CATSMGHPYEQYF.

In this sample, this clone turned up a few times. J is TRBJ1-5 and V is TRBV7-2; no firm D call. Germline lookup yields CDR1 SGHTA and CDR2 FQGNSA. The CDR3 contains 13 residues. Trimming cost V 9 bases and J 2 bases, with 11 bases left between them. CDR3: CASADYGNQPQHF. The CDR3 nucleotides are TGTGCCAGTGCAGACTATGGCAATCAGCCCCAGCATTTT.

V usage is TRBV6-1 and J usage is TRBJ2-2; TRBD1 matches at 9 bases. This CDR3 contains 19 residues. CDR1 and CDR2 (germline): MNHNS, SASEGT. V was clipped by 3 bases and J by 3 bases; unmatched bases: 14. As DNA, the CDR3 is TGTGCCAGCAGTGACCGGGACAGGGTCATTGGATGGGACACCGGGGAGCTGTTTTTT. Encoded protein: CASSDRDRVIGWDTGELFF.

CDR3 DNA sequence: TGTGCCAGCAGCTTAGTCCCCTGGGGACTAGGGTCGGTCGAGCAGTACTTC. Residues: CASSLVPWGLGSVEQYF. The genes are TRBV7-2 and TRBJ2-7; 8 nucleotides agree with TRBD2. Germline V gene sequence: CDR1 SGHTA, CDR2 FQGNSA. This CDR3 is 17 amino acids long. V gave up 1 base and J gave up 6 bases; unmatched junction bases: 14.

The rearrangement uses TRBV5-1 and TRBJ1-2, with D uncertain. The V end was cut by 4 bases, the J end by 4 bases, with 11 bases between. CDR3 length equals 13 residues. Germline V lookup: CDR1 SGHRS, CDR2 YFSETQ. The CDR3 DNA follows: TGCGCCAGCAGCCCGGACGGCGCCTATGGCTACACCTTC. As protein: CASSPDGAYGYTF.

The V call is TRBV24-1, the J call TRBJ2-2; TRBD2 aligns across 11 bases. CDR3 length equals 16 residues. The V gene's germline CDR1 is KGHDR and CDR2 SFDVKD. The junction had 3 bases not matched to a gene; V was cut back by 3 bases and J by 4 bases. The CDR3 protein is CATSDIAGGLTGELFF. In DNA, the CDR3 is TGTGCCACCAGTGATATAGCGGGGGGGCTCACCGGGGAGCTGTTTTTT.

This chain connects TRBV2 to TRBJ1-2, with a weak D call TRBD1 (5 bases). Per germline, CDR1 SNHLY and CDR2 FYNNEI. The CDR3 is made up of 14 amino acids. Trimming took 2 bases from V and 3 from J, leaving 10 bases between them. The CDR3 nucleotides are TGTGCCAGCAGTGAAAGGGGAGCGGACTATGGCTACACCTTC. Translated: CASSERGADYGYTF.

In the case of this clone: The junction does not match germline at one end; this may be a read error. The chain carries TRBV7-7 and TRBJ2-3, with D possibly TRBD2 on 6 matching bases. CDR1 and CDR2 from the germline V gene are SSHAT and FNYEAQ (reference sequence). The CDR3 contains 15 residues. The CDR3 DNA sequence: TGTGCTAGCAGCTCCGGTCCTAGCGACGCAGATACGCAGTATTTT. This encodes CASSSGPSDADTQYF.

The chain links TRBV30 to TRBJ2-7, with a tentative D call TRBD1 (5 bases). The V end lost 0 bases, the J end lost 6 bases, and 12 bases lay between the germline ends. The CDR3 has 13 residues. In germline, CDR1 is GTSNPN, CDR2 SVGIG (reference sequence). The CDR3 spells CAWSVRTGGEQYF. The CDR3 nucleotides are TGTGCCTGGAGTGTAAGAACAGGCGGCGAGCAGTACTTC.